This T cell receptor (beta chain) stems from a study of blood T cell repertoires in COVID-19. Study in general: Specimens from acute and convalescent COVID-19 originated in the United States, Italy and Spain. T cells, B-cell-depleted T cells, or PBMCs provided the cDNA or gDNA that served as material.

Authors' processing steps: Counts of nucleated cells, estimated from reference gene primer amplification, were obtained. Clones were sequenced by immunoSEQ multiplex PCR, and TCRdb holds only the in-frame ones, with some missing. V and J calls plus clone size are reproduced from that table; the DNA served to infer D and trimming. The table lists around 230,000 clones, roughly 80% of them singletons. The sequenced material came from peripheral blood. This TCR came from an elderly woman with acute or convalescent COVID-19.

DNA for the CDR3: TGTGCCACCAGTGATTCACGGACAGGGAGAGAGACCCAGTACTTC. It translates to CATSDSRTGRETQYF. V gene TRBV24-1 combines with J gene TRBJ2-5, with 8 bases matching TRBD1. Germline-derived CDR1 and CDR2 are KGHDR and SFDVKD. The junction had 5 bases not matched to a gene; V was cut back by 2 bases and J by 4 bases. This CDR3 has 15 amino acids.